This T cell receptor beta chain was recovered during a study of Ad26.COV2.S vaccination and SARS-CoV-2 variants. This table comes from immunoSEQ multiplex PCR, and its TCRdb copy is limited to in-frame clones, with some not included. The sample yields about 480,000 clones, roughly 85% seen once. Indicated treatment: around 19 received Ad26.COV2.S at low or high dose, single or two shots; about 5 received placebo; per-sample allocation not given. Sampling was done on day 63 after the first vaccine or placebo injection. Germline CDR1 is SNHLY and CDR2 is FYNNEI. This CDR3 is 15 amino acids long. The germline V and J ends were trimmed by 0 bases and 1 base, with 9 bases remaining between them.

The source was peripheral blood, collected in a trial of Ad26.COV2.S vaccine versus placebo. The chain carries TRBV2 and TRBJ1-1, with a weak D call TRBD1 (6 bases). This TCR came from a person between 18 and 59 years old who received the Ad26.COV2.S COVID-19 vaccine or a placebo. CDR3 nucleotides: TGTGCCAGCAGTGAAGCGAGGGGGGGGAACACTGAAGCTTTCTTT. Translation gives CASSEARGGNTEAFF.